Presented here are 2 T cell receptor beta chains from one specimen sequenced in a study of blood T cell repertoires in COVID-19 (dated by TCRdb to 2018 to 2021). Library construction relied on the immunoSEQ multiplex PCR assay. Drawn from immuneACCESS, this table holds only the in-frame rearrangements with V and J called that TCRdb kept. Clones are partly lost; checked studies trace under half to an unresolved V gene and leave the rest unexplained. This sample gives some 380,000 clones in total; about 89% of them show up just once. Jointly, the top ten make up 1.3% of the sample. The sequencing sample was made of PBMCs or T cells enriched from blood (not recorded which). These receptors were taken from a man aged 25-40 years who had recovered from COVID-19.

The V and J genes are TRBV6-5 and TRBJ2-7, with 8 bases that match TRBD1. Germline lookup yields CDR1 MNHEY and CDR2 SVGAGI. After removal of 10 bases from V and 3 bases from J, the junction contained 5 bases not matched to a gene. The CDR3 runs to 12 residues. CDR3 loop: CATRQGSYEQYF. The CDR3, as DNA: TGTGCCACAAGACAGGGGAGCTACGAGCAGTACTTC.

The chain has TRBV5-1 and TRBJ1-5; the D is unclear. CDR1 and CDR2 from the germline V gene are SGHRS and YFSETQ. V dropped 0 bases and J dropped 3 bases, with 4 bases sitting between them. The CDR3 extends over 13 amino acids. The CDR3 is CASSLDLNQPQHF. CDR3 nucleotides: TGCGCCAGCAGCTTGGATCTCAATCAGCCCCAGCATTTT.